Given below is one T cell receptor (beta chain) in context. Its antigen remains unknown. Authors' data handling: For the immunoSEQ data, sequences were junction-only without quality scores, so filtering differed. Method: immunoSEQ multiplex PCR; TCRdb's copy keeps in-frame clones and lacks some. That table is the source of V, J and clone size, and D and trimming were worked out from the DNA. The sample has hundreds of thousands of clones, about 74% seen once. Trimming left V 6 bases short and J 8 bases short, with 25 bases between. Germline values: CDR1 LNHDA, CDR2 SQIVND (reference sequence). The length of the CDR3 is 17 residues. The sample originates from a study of shared clonotypes between healthy human individuals. Study details: The study used three CD4 naive, three CD4 memory, two CD8 naive and one CD8 memory plate per donor. Study-wide findings and caveats: Naive subsets generally had larger estimated richness than memory subsets. Even with large depth, rarefaction showed that sorted-subset sequencing was incomplete.

Sequencing was carried out using memory CD4+ T cells sorted from blood. Subset: CD45RA-negative fraction. The chain uses TRBV19 and TRBJ1-4, with D possibly matching TRBD1 (6 bases). The clonotype was recovered from a woman between 25 and 40 years old in good health. As DNA, the CDR3 is TGTGCCAGTAGATTCGGCCGGGACACCTACGGAGGCGAAAAACTGTTTTTT. This translates into CASRFGRDTYGGEKLFF.